This T cell receptor (beta chain) comes out of a study of cytomegalovirus exposure and HLA in healthy donors. The germline V gene has CDR1 LNHDA and CDR2 SQIVND (reference sequence). Germline trimming cut 5 bases from V and 3 bases from J; bases unmatched to any gene: 11. The CDR3 runs to 17 residues. Study conclusions and caveats: Data from an earlier analysis indicated that most TCR beta V segments were productive either about 87% or about 30% of the time.

The PCR had 60 Vbeta and 13 Jbeta primers. The method was immunoSEQ multiplex PCR; TCRdb's version includes in-frame clones alone and lacks a portion of them. Of around 150,000 clones in the sample, around 80% were seen once. Note on this clone: Its specificity is not known.

The origin of this receptor is a man younger than 30 in good health and CMV-seropositive. The rearrangement joins TRBV19 to TRBJ1-4; 8 positions match TRBD1. The sequenced material came from PBMCs. Here the CDR3 reads CASSFRDRRRPNEKLFF. The CDR3 DNA is TGTGCCAGTAGTTTTCGGGACAGGAGGCGCCCTAATGAAAAACTGTTTTTT.